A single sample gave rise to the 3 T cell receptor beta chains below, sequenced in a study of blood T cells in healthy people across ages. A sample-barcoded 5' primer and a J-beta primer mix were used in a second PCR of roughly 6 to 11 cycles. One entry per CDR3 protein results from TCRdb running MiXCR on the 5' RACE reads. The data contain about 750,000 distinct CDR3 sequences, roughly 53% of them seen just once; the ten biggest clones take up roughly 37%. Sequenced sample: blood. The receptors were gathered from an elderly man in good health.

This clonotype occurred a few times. For the CDR3, the DNA is TGTGCCAGCAGCTTAACGGCCAACACAGATACGCAGTATTTT. Protein product: CASSLTANTDTQYF. The rearrangement uses TRBV7-3 and TRBJ2-3; no definite D call. V was pared by 0 bases and J by 2 bases, with 6 bases between. The CDR3 covers 14 residues. Germline V gene lookup returns CDR1 SGHTA and CDR2 FQGTGA. Together with reference TRBV7-3 and TRBJ2-3, the CDR3 gives the full variable domain: GAGVSQTPSNKVTEKGKYVELRCDPISGHTALYWYRQSLGQGPEFLIYFQGTGAADDSGLPNDRFFAVRPEGSVSTLKIQRTERGDSAVYLCASSLTANTDTQYFGPGTRLTVL.

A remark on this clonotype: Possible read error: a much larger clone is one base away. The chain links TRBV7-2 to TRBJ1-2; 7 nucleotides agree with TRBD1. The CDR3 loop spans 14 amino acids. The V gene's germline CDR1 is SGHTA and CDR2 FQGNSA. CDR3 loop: CASGPRGNHYGHTF. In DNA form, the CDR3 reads TGTGCCAGCGGCCCCAGGGGGAACCACTATGGCCACACCTTC.

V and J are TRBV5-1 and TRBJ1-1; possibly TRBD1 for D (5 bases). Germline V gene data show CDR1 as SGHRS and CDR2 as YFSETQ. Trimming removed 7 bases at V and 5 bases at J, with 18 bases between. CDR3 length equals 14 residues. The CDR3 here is CASENPGGRTEAFF. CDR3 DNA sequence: TGCGCCAGCGAGAACCCGGGGGGGAGGACTGAAGCTTTCTTT.